The 15 T cell receptor beta chains reported below all come from one sample, sequenced in a study of cytomegalovirus exposure and HLA in healthy donors. In the PCR, 60 Vbeta and 13 Jbeta primers were used. Sequencing used immunoSEQ multiplex PCR; TCRdb keeps in-frame clones, though not all of them. Altogether some 180,000 clones are present, around three quarters being singletons, with the ten largest covering 2% to 2.5%. Specimen: PBMCs. Receptor source: a woman aged 25 to 45 in good health and CMV-seropositive.

J is TRBJ2-3 and V is TRBV11-3; 8 bases map to TRBD2. The V segment lost 5 bases and the J segment 1 base; nucleotides outside the gene matches: 11. Germline V gene sequence: CDR1 SGHNT, CDR2 YENEEA. The CDR3 has 17 amino acids. The CDR3 DNA reads as TGTGCCAGCAGCCGCCGGGTAACAGCGGGAGGCACAGATACGCAGTATTTT. Translation gives CASSRRVTAGGTDTQYF.

This clone was counted a few times. This rearrangement joins TRBV27 to TRBJ1-2, with TRBD1 as a possible D gene (6 bases). CDR1 and CDR2 (germline): MNHEY, SMNVEV (reference sequence). This CDR3 region has 14 residues. V dropped 4 bases and J dropped 1 base, with 10 bases sitting between them. The CDR3 coding sequence is TGTGCCAGCAGTTCCCGGACAGTTAACTATGGCTACACCTTC. Amino acid sequence: CASSSRTVNYGYTF.

The V and J genes are TRBV2 and TRBJ2-3, with D possibly TRBD2 on 7 matching bases. The CDR3 loop spans 14 amino acids. Deletions cut 7 bases from V and 4 bases from J, with 15 bases between. Germline V lookup: CDR1 SNHLY, CDR2 FYNNEI. The CDR3 DNA reads as TGTGCCAGCACCCGGGGGGCGGGGGCAGATACGCAGTATTTT. Encoded protein: CASTRGAGADTQYF.

In DNA, the CDR3 is TGTGCCAGCAGGGGAGGACCCGGCTTTAGCGGGGGGACAGATACGCAGTATTTT. Translating it yields CASRGGPGFSGGTDTQYF. The rearrangement links TRBV28 to TRBJ2-3, with 10 bases lining up with TRBD2. The CDR3 runs 18 residues. Germline CDR1 reads MDHEN; CDR2 reads SYDVKM. Germline trimming cut 6 bases from V and 3 bases from J; bases unmatched to any gene: 15. The full variable domain, with the rest looked up from reference TRBV28 and TRBJ2-3, is DVKVTQSSRYLVKRTGEKVFLECVQDMDHENMFWYRQDPGLGLRLIYFSYDVKMKEKGDIPEGYSVSREKKERFSLILESASTNQTSMYLCASRGGPGFSGGTDTQYFGPGTRLTVL.

J is TRBJ2-5 and V is TRBV28, with no clear D. With the DNA end fitting TRBJ2-7 better, the J assignment may be wrong. Germline V gene sequence: CDR1 MDHEN, CDR2 SYDVKM. The CDR3 spans 13 residues. Here the CDR3 reads CASSSGDSYEQYF. Written as DNA, the CDR3 is TGTGCCAGCAGCTCCGGCGACTCCTACGAGCAGTACTTC.

This clone was counted a few times. The chain has TRBV4-1 and TRBJ1-6; D unclear. The CDR3 spans 12 residues. The V gene lost 1 base and the J gene lost 16 bases, with 11 bases spanning the gap. Germline CDR1 and CDR2: MGHRA and YSYEKL. The CDR3 protein is CASSQVGAILHF. CDR3 sequence (DNA): TGCGCCAGCAGCCAAGTCGGAGCGATTCTCCACTTT.

Here the CDR3 DNA reads TGTGCCAGCGGGAGAAGCTACGAGCAGTACTTC. Translating gives CASGRSYEQYF. The chain links TRBV6-6 to TRBJ2-7; D is possibly TRBD2 (5 bases). Germline V lookup: CDR1 MNHNY, CDR2 SVGAGI (reference sequence). This CDR3 contains 11 residues. The ends were cut back, 8 bases at V and 3 bases at J, with 8 bases in the middle.

The J gene is TRBJ1-6, the V gene TRBV5-6; no definite D call. Germline V gives CDR1 SGHDT, CDR2 YYEEEE. The CDR3 is 14 amino acids. V lost 4 bases and J 10 bases, leaving 15 bases between the germline ends. Here the CDR3 reads CASSPSYRGSPLHF. As DNA, the CDR3 is TGTGCCAGCAGCCCTAGCTACCGGGGATCACCCCTCCACTTT.

About this clone: An end of the junction differs from the germline gene, which may be a read error. Other DNA sequences of this sample code for an identical CDR3. The chain links TRBV6-6 to TRBJ1-6; TRBD1 agrees at 7 bases. Germline V gene lookup returns CDR1 MNHNY and CDR2 SVGAGI (reference sequence). The CDR3 totals 16 residues. Written as DNA, the CDR3 is TGTGCCAGCAGTTACTCGAAGGGGGCGCGGGGTTCACCCCTTCACTTT. Translation: CASSYSKGARGSPLHF.

V and J are TRBV11-2 and TRBJ2-5; 9 bases fit TRBD1. This CDR3 has 16 residues. Germline CDR1 SGHAT, CDR2 FQNNGV. J was trimmed by 5 bases and V by 5 bases; bases with no gene match: 12. CDR3 in amino acids: CASSPTGQGTWETQYF. The CDR3 DNA follows: TGTGCCAGCAGCCCTACCGGACAGGGGACGTGGGAGACCCAGTACTTC.

The rearrangement uses TRBV20-1 and TRBJ1-2; D unclear. Germline V gene lookup returns CDR1 DFQATT and CDR2 SNEGSKA (reference sequence). V was clipped by 6 bases and J by 5 bases, with 10 bases between them. The CDR3 sequence is 11 residues long. CDR3 sequence: CSAGSGYGYTF. CDR3 DNA: TGCAGTGCCGGGAGCGGGTATGGCTACACCTTC.

The chain links TRBV2 to TRBJ1-2; D call uncertain. V gave up 4 bases and J gave up 6 bases, with 15 bases separating them. The CDR3 totals 14 residues. Germline values: CDR1 SNHLY, CDR2 FYNNEI. In DNA, the CDR3 is TGTGCCAGCAGTGTCCTGCGGGAGGGAGATGGCTACACCTTC. Protein: CASSVLREGDGYTF.

The gene calls are TRBV29-1 and TRBJ1-6; the D gene is possibly TRBD1 (6 bases). This CDR3 region has 14 residues. Germline V CDR1 and CDR2: SQVTM, ANQGSEA. The V end was cut by 5 bases, the J end by 7 bases, with 15 bases between. CDR3 in amino acids: CSVREDSANSPLHF. In DNA form, the CDR3 reads TGCAGCGTTAGAGAGGACAGCGCAAATTCACCCCTCCACTTT. Full variable domain (outside the CDR3, taken from reference TRBV29-1 and TRBJ1-6): SAVISQKPSRDICQRGTSLTIQCQVDSQVTMMFWYRQQPGQSLTLIATANQGSEATYESGFVIDKFPISRPNLTFSTLTVSNMSPEDSSIYLCSVREDSANSPLHFGNGTRLTVT.

The chain is built from TRBV7-3 and TRBJ2-3; D is unclear. CDR1 SGHTA and CDR2 FQGTGA come from the germline V gene. Trimming took off 7 bases at V and 9 bases at J, with 11 bases between the two ends. This CDR3 is built from 11 residues. CDR3 in amino acids: CASTDGTTQYF. The DNA for the CDR3 is TGTGCCAGCACCGATGGCACGACGCAGTATTTT.

The chain links TRBV5-1 to TRBJ2-6; D unclear. The germline CDR1 and CDR2 sequences are SGHRS and YFSETQ. The CDR3 consists of 14 residues. Trimming took 0 bases from V and 3 from J, leaving 4 bases between them. CDR3 sequence (DNA): TGCGCCAGCAGCTTGGACAGTGGGGCCAACGTCCTGACTTTC. Its translation is CASSLDSGANVLTF.